The 32 T cell receptor beta chains below were found in one sample sequenced in a study of blood T cell repertoires in COVID-19. The table came from immunoSEQ multiplex PCR; TCRdb's copy has only in-frame clones and leaves some out. Seen here are approximately 100,000 clones, roughly four fifths observed once, and the top ten hold under 5.5%. Specimen: peripheral blood. The source is a man in his sixties with acute or convalescent COVID-19.

This clone has a handful of counts. The chain employs TRBV28 and TRBJ2-4; D may be TRBD1 (6 bases). The CDR3 runs 14 residues. The germline V and J ends were trimmed by 5 bases and 7 bases, with 15 bases remaining between them. From germline, CDR1 is MDHEN and CDR2 SYDVKM. The CDR3 DNA reads TGTGCCAGCAGTCCCGGGACACCTCCTAACATTCAGTACTTC. It encodes CASSPGTPPNIQYF.

This clone appeared a single time. CDR3 protein: CASSVVLAWYF. DNA of the CDR3: TGTGCCAGCAGCGTAGTTCTAGCTTGGTACTTC. The V call is TRBV9, the J call TRBJ2-7; D perhaps matches TRBD2 (5 bases). Per the germline V gene, CDR1 is SGDLS and CDR2 is YYNGEE. V lost 0 bases, J lost 12 bases, and 10 bases lay in between. The CDR3 length is 11 residues.

This clone was detected many times. V and J are TRBV19 and TRBJ2-7; D might be TRBD2 (6 bases). This CDR3 is 15 amino acids long. The V end was cut by 7 bases, the J end by 3 bases, with 19 bases between. CDR1 and CDR2 from the germline V gene are LNHDA and SQIVND (reference sequence). In nucleotides, the CDR3 is TGTGCCAGTAAGGCGGGGCCCGCTATTTTCTACGAGCAGTACTTC. Translating gives CASKAGPAIFYEQYF. Supplemented by reference TRBV19 and TRBJ2-7, the full variable domain reads DGGITQSPKYLFRKEGQNVTLSCEQNLNHDAMYWYRQDPGQGLRLIYYSQIVNDFQKGDIAEGYSVSREKKESFPLTVTSAQKNPTAFYLCASKAGPAIFYEQYFGPGTRLTVT.

J is TRBJ1-1 and V is TRBV5-1; D gene uncertain. Deletions cut 0 bases from V and 0 bases from J, with 9 bases between. Germline V gene sequence: CDR1 SGHRS, CDR2 YFSETQ. The CDR3 is 15 amino acids. CDR3 sequence (DNA): TGCGCCAGCAGCTTGGAGTTAGCCATGAACACTGAAGCTTTCTTT. Residues: CASSLELAMNTEAFF.

V is TRBV24-1 and J is TRBJ2-1; TRBD1 aligns across 8 bases. V shed 3 bases and J 4 bases; nucleotides not matched to a gene: 4. Germline assignment: CDR1 KGHDR and CDR2 SFDVKD. The CDR3 consists of 15 residues. As DNA, the CDR3 is TGTGCCACCAGTGATACCAGGGGGCATTACAATGAGCAGTTCTTC. Translating it yields CATSDTRGHYNEQFF.

The chain uses TRBV21-1 and TRBJ2-6; the DNA was not used to check the table's D call, TRBD1. TRBV21-1 has pseudogene status. There are 17 residues in the CDR3. The CDR3 loop reads CASSTGGQESGANVLTF. As DNA, the CDR3 is TGTGCCAGCAGCACAGGGGGCCAAGAGTCTGGGGCCAACGTCCTGACTTTC.

The chain links TRBV6-6 to TRBJ2-7, with D possibly TRBD2 on 7 matching bases. Between the trimmed V and J ends, which lost 8 bases and 2 bases, there was a span of 13 bases. The CDR3 sequence is 13 residues long. Germline CDR1 and CDR2: MNHNY and SVGAGI (reference sequence). CDR3 sequence reads: CASAGGGAYEQYF. The DNA for the CDR3 is TGTGCCAGCGCTGGCGGGGGCGCCTACGAGCAGTACTTC.

This sequence joins TRBV7-8 and TRBJ2-7, with 8 bases identical to TRBD2. V shed 3 bases and J 6 bases; nucleotides not matched to a gene: 7. The CDR3 is 14 amino acids. Germline V CDR1 and CDR2: SGHVS, FQNEAQ. CDR3 coding DNA: TGTGCCAGCAGCTTCGTCGGGAGGGCCCGCGAGCAGTACTTC. This translates into CASSFVGRAREQYF. Filled out from reference TRBV7-8 and TRBJ2-7, the complete variable domain reads GAGVSQSPRYKVAKRGQDVALRCDPISGHVSLFWYQQALGQGPEFLTYFQNEAQLDKSGLPSDRFFAERPEGSVSTLKIQRTQQEDSAVYLCASSFVGRAREQYFGPGTRLTVT.

The sample holds one count of this clone. This chain joins TRBV9 and TRBJ2-4, with 7 bases that match TRBD2. This CDR3 spans 18 amino acids. Losses at the gene ends were 0 bases for V and 0 bases for J; bases not matched to a gene: 9. CDR1 and CDR2 (germline): SGDLS, YYNGEE. The CDR3 bases are TGTGCCAGCAGCGTAGGATGGGGCGGGAGTTTAGCCAAAAACATTCAGTACTTC. Translated: CASSVGWGGSLAKNIQYF.

This clone showed up just once. V usage is TRBV2 and J usage is TRBJ2-2; D unresolved. V was pared by 6 bases and J by 0 bases, with 11 bases between. The CDR3 loop spans 15 amino acids. Germline V gives CDR1 SNHLY, CDR2 FYNNEI. The CDR3 here is CASSLRQANTGELFF. CDR3 nucleotide sequence: TGTGCCAGCAGCCTTCGACAAGCGAACACCGGGGAGCTGTTTTTT. The full variable domain, with the rest looked up from reference TRBV2 and TRBJ2-2, is EPEVTQTPSHQVTQMGQEVILRCVPISNHLYFYWYRQILGQKVEFLVSFYNNEISEKSEIFDDQFSVERPDGSNFTLKIRSTKLEDSAMYFCASSLRQANTGELFFGEGSRLTVL.

The V gene is TRBV3-1 (or the pseudogene TRBV3-2), the J gene TRBJ1-2; TRBD1 agrees at 8 bases. Germline loops: CDR1 LGHDT, CDR2 YNNKEL (reference sequence). CDR3 length equals 15 residues. V lost 3 bases to trimming and J lost 5 bases; unmatched junction nucleotides: 8. In DNA form, the CDR3 reads TGTGCCAGCAGCCACTTGACAGGGGCCCTGTATGGCTACACCTTC. Its translation: CASSHLTGALYGYTF.

This clone was detected only once. The chain has TRBV7-2 and TRBJ1-1; D unresolved. CDR1 and CDR2 (germline): SGHTA, FQGNSA. V gave up 3 bases and J gave up 1 base, with 6 bases separating them. The CDR3 has 13 residues. In nucleotides, the CDR3 is TGTGCCAGCAGCTTGGAGGGGAACACTGAAGCTTTCTTT. This gives the protein CASSLEGNTEAFF.

This clone has only one observation. The chain is built from TRBV10-3 and TRBJ2-1; 13 bases agree with TRBD2. Germline lookup yields CDR1 ENHRY and CDR2 SYGVKD. After removal of 8 bases from V and 6 bases from J, the junction contained 1 base not matched to a gene. CDR3 size: 13 residues. The CDR3 protein is CAIRLAGGNEQFF. CDR3 DNA: TGTGCCATCCGACTAGCGGGAGGCAATGAGCAGTTCTTC.

This chain links TRBV29-1 with TRBJ2-3; a weak D match, TRBD2 (6 bases). The CDR3 consists of 15 residues. Germline CDR1 is SQVTM and CDR2 is ANQGSEA. V was pared by 4 bases and J by 1 base, with 15 bases between. For the CDR3, the DNA is TGCAGCGTTGGAGGGACTCGGGGAGGCACAGATACGCAGTATTTT. It encodes CSVGGTRGGTDTQYF.

The gene calls are TRBV9 and TRBJ2-5, with 8 bases identical to TRBD1. The length of the CDR3 is 17 residues. The V segment lost 1 base and the J segment 5 bases; nucleotides outside the gene matches: 13. Germline lookup yields CDR1 SGDLS and CDR2 YYNGEE. The CDR3 loop is CASSVSGGGESFETQYF. Written as DNA, the CDR3 is TGTGCCAGCAGCGTATCAGGGGGCGGCGAGTCATTCGAGACCCAGTACTTC.

This clone was detected only once. The chain combines TRBV5-1 with TRBJ1-2; 7 positions agree with TRBD1. V lost 4 bases to trimming and J lost 2 bases; unmatched junction nucleotides: 2. The germline V gene has CDR1 SGHRS and CDR2 YFSETQ. There are 13 residues in the CDR3. CDR3 bases: TGCGCCAGCAGCGAGGGGGCCAACTATGGCTACACCTTC. It encodes CASSEGANYGYTF.

The genes are TRBV18 and TRBJ2-1; 8 nucleotides match TRBD1. After removal of 3 bases from V and 7 bases from J, the junction contained 8 bases not matched to a gene. The CDR3 length is 15 residues. The germline V gene has CDR1 KGHSH and CDR2 LQKENI. The CDR3 coding sequence is TGTGCCAGCTCACCGTCAGGGGGCGTATCGAATGAGCAGTTCTTC. As protein: CASSPSGGVSNEQFF.

The chain links TRBV25-1 to TRBJ2-3; D is ambiguous. The CDR3 runs 15 residues. Deletions cut 2 bases from V and 3 bases from J, with 12 bases between. The germline CDR1 and CDR2 sequences are MGHDK and SYGVNS. As DNA, the CDR3 is TGTGCCAGCAGTGAAGGAGCAGCTATAACAGATACGCAGTATTTT. Amino acid sequence: CASSEGAAITDTQYF. The variable domain in full, with the rest retrieved from reference TRBV25-1 and TRBJ2-3, is EADIYQTPRYLVIGTGKKITLECSQTMGHDKMYWYQQDPGMELHLIHYSYGVNSTEKGDLSSESTVSRIRTEHFPLTLESARPSHTSQYLCASSEGAAITDTQYFGPGTRLTVL.

The chain combines TRBV27 with TRBJ2-3, with D tentatively TRBD1 (5 bases). Deletions cut 2 bases from V and 3 bases from J, with 6 bases between. This CDR3 contains 13 residues. Germline lookup yields CDR1 MNHEY and CDR2 SMNVEV (reference sequence). CDR3 loop: CASSLPGTDTQYF. The CDR3 bases are TGTGCCAGCAGTTTACCAGGGACAGATACGCAGTATTTT.

The V call is TRBV7-3, the J call TRBJ1-3; TRBD1 aligns across 8 bases. The V and J ends lost 5 bases and 3 bases, in that order; junction bases with no gene match: 3. In germline, CDR1 is SGHTA, CDR2 FQGTGA. There are 14 residues in the CDR3. CDR3 DNA: TGTGCCAGCAGCGTGACAGGGGATGGAAACACCATATATTTT. The encoded protein is CASSVTGDGNTIYF.

This clone turned up a few times. V and J are TRBV6-6 and TRBJ1-5; 7 nucleotides line up with TRBD1. Per the germline V gene, CDR1 is MNHNY and CDR2 is SVGAGI (reference sequence). This CDR3 has 18 amino acids. Trimming removed 6 bases from V and 2 bases from J; junction bases left unmatched: 16. Here the CDR3 DNA reads TGTGCCAGCAGGCGAATCCTAAGGGGGCAATGGGGCAATCAGCCCCAGCATTTT. Translating it yields CASRRILRGQWGNQPQHF.

CDR3: CATSDRLYEQYF. The CDR3 DNA reads as TGTGCCACCTCGGACAGACTCTACGAGCAGTACTTC. V gene TRBV19 combines with J gene TRBJ2-7; weak D call: TRBD1 (6 bases). CDR3 length equals 12 residues. The germline V and J ends were trimmed by 10 bases and 3 bases, with 13 bases remaining between them. CDR1 is LNHDA and CDR2 is SQIVND in the germline V gene (reference sequence).

This clone was seen only once. The chain combines TRBV6-5 with TRBJ1-2; D gene uncertain. Per the germline V gene, CDR1 is MNHEY and CDR2 is SVGAGI. The length of the CDR3 is 13 residues. Deletions cut 6 bases from V and 5 bases from J, with 13 bases between. The CDR3: CASRTPGEYGYTF. The CDR3 coding sequence is TGTGCCAGCAGGACCCCCGGGGAGTATGGCTACACCTTC.

The J gene is TRBJ2-1, the V gene TRBV4-1; D might be TRBD2 (6 bases). V was pared by 4 bases and J by 12 bases, with 16 bases between. The CDR3 has 13 amino acids. From germline, CDR1 is MGHRA and CDR2 YSYEKL. In DNA form, the CDR3 reads TGCGCCAGCAGCCTCGGGACCGGGGGAAGGCAGTTCTTC. Encoded protein: CASSLGTGGRQFF.

This clone has just a few counts. V and J are TRBV19 and TRBJ1-5; 11 bases agree with TRBD1. With 7 bases clipped from V and 6 bases from J, the junction kept 8 bases outside the gene matches. There are 15 residues in the CDR3. Germline V gene data show CDR1 as LNHDA and CDR2 as SQIVND (reference sequence). DNA for the CDR3: TGTGCCAGTAACAATGGGGGACAGGGGGTTCAGCCCCAGCATTTT. Amino acid sequence: CASNNGGQGVQPQHF.

This sequence joins TRBV2 and TRBJ2-1; 8 nucleotides align to TRBD2. Germline CDR1 is SNHLY and CDR2 is FYNNEI. The CDR3 totals 15 residues. V shed 3 bases and J 3 bases; nucleotides not matched to a gene: 4. CDR3 sequence reads: CASSENREGYNEQFF. The CDR3, as DNA: TGTGCCAGCAGTGAGAACCGGGAGGGCTACAATGAGCAGTTCTTC.

The rearrangement uses TRBV3-1 (or the pseudogene TRBV3-2) and TRBJ1-1; perhaps TRBD1 as D (6 bases). This CDR3 has 14 residues. Trimming took off 3 bases at V and 3 bases at J, with 11 bases between the two ends. Germline V gene sequence: CDR1 LGHDT, CDR2 YNNKEL (reference sequence). CDR3 coding DNA: TGTGCCAGCAGCCAGACAGGTTTCGACACTGAAGCTTTCTTT. Translated, it gives CASSQTGFDTEAFF.

This clone showed up just a few times. The chain couples TRBV9 to TRBJ1-3; D is perhaps TRBD1 (5 bases). Trimming removed 3 bases from V and 3 bases from J, with 10 bases in between. The CDR3 is made up of 14 amino acids. Germline lookup yields CDR1 SGDLS and CDR2 YYNGEE. The CDR3 spells CASSAGAYGNTIYF. CDR3 DNA: TGTGCCAGCAGCGCTGGGGCATATGGAAACACCATATATTTT.

This clone was seen more than once but under ten times. This chain uses TRBV5-1 with TRBJ2-7; D may be TRBD2 (6 bases). Deletions cut 4 bases from V and 3 bases from J, with 11 bases between. The CDR3 loop spans 13 amino acids. The germline gives CDR1 SGHRS, CDR2 YFSETQ. This CDR3 is CASSTGLSYEQYF. CDR3 DNA: TGCGCCAGCAGCACGGGACTCAGCTACGAGCAGTACTTC.

The chain joins TRBV2 to TRBJ2-2, with D uncertain. Per germline, CDR1 SNHLY and CDR2 FYNNEI. The CDR3 runs to 13 residues. V lost 4 bases to trimming and J lost 1 base, with 4 bases between them. CDR3 loop: CASSGQNTGELFF. In DNA form, the CDR3 reads TGTGCCAGCAGTGGGCAGAACACCGGGGAGCTGTTTTTT.

The rearrangement links TRBV7-9 to TRBJ1-5, with D uncertain. Trimming pared 3 bases from V and 7 bases from J, leaving 10 bases between. Germline CDR1 reads SEHNR; CDR2 reads FQNEAQ (reference sequence). This CDR3 contains 13 residues. In DNA form, the CDR3 reads TGTGCCAGCAGCTTTGGGGAGTGGCAGCCCCAGCATTTT. Amino acids: CASSFGEWQPQHF.

The gene calls are TRBV25-1 and TRBJ1-1, with D perhaps matching TRBD1 (6 bases). CDR1 is MGHDK and CDR2 is SYGVNS in the germline V gene. Trimming pared 5 bases from V and 1 base from J, leaving 23 bases between. The CDR3 totals 18 residues. CDR3 in DNA: TGTGCCAGCAGTCCCTTTCCACAGGGTCCCCTAGAGAACACTGAAGCTTTCTTT. The encoded protein is CASSPFPQGPLENTEAFF.